The 8 T cell receptor beta chains below come from one sample, sequenced in a study of T cell changes during pregnancy in multiple sclerosis. Produced via immunoSEQ multiplex PCR; TCRdb's table is partial and in-frame only. This sample has more than 90,000 clones, with approximately 92% found just once. This specimen consisted of peripheral blood, obtained after pregnancy. The receptors come from a female donor with multiple sclerosis, enrolled in a pregnancy study.

The genes are TRBV6-1 and TRBJ2-7; 12 positions agree with TRBD2. The CDR3 loop spans 15 amino acids. The germline gives CDR1 MNHNS, CDR2 SASEGT. Trimming cost V 4 bases and J 0 bases; bases outside gene matches: 1. The CDR3 DNA sequence: TGTGCCAGCAGTGCGGGACTAGCGGGCTCCTACGAGCAGTACTTC. Translation: CASSAGLAGSYEQYF.

V is TRBV5-1 and J is TRBJ1-3; 10 nucleotides align to TRBD1. The CDR3 runs 18 residues. V lost 0 bases to trimming and J lost 0 bases; unmatched junction nucleotides: 6. The germline V gene has CDR1 SGHRS and CDR2 YFSETQ. The CDR3 DNA follows: TGCGCCAGCAGCTTGGAGCCGGGACAGGGGTTCTCTGGAAACACCATATATTTT. It encodes CASSLEPGQGFSGNTIYF.

The chain couples TRBV5-1 to TRBJ1-1, with 7 positions matching TRBD1. V lost 3 bases to trimming and J lost 1 base; unmatched junction nucleotides: 6. Germline CDR1 and CDR2: SGHRS and YFSETQ. CDR3 size: 15 residues. The CDR3 reads CASSSAGTANTEAFF. DNA of the CDR3: TGCGCCAGCAGCTCCGCGGGGACAGCGAACACTGAAGCTTTCTTT.

CDR3 amino acids: CASSWVSGGLDEQYF. Written as DNA, the CDR3 is TGTGCCAGCAGTTGGGTTAGCGGGGGACTCGACGAGCAGTACTTC. The rearrangement uses TRBV28 and TRBJ2-7; TRBD2 matches at 9 bases. CDR3 length equals 15 residues. Trimming removed 4 bases from V and 5 bases from J; junction bases left unmatched: 9. CDR1 is MDHEN and CDR2 is SYDVKM in the germline V gene.

V usage is TRBV30 and J usage is TRBJ1-5; D perhaps matches TRBD1 (6 bases). CDR3 length: 13 residues. The germline V gene has CDR1 GTSNPN and CDR2 SVGIG (reference sequence). Trimming pared 2 bases from V and 3 bases from J, leaving 8 bases between. The CDR3 nucleotides are TGTGCCTGGAGTCCAGGGGCCAATCAGCCCCAGCATTTT. Its translation: CAWSPGANQPQHF.

This clone is a singleton in its sample. V and J are TRBV18 and TRBJ2-1; D may be TRBD1 (5 bases). The ends were cut back, 3 bases at V and 5 bases at J, with 8 bases in the middle. Germline V lookup: CDR1 KGHSH, CDR2 LQKENI. This CDR3 comprises 13 residues. CDR3 region: CASSPRVNNEQFF. CDR3 DNA sequence: TGTGCCAGCTCACCCAGGGTAAACAATGAGCAGTTCTTC.

The rearrangement uses TRBV10-1 and TRBJ2-3; D gene unclear. From germline, CDR1 is WNHNN and CDR2 SYGVQD (reference sequence). The germline V and J ends were trimmed by 3 bases and 5 bases, with 9 bases remaining between them. The CDR3 is 13 amino acids. CDR3 protein: CASSEFSRDTQYF. The CDR3, as DNA: TGCGCCAGCAGTGAATTTTCTAGAGATACGCAGTATTTT.

This clone appeared a single time. The chain combines TRBV5-1 with TRBJ1-2; 9 bases agree with TRBD1. With 4 bases clipped from V and 8 bases from J, the junction kept 6 bases outside the gene matches. The CDR3 has 13 residues. Germline values: CDR1 SGHRS, CDR2 YFSETQ. The CDR3 region has the DNA TGCGCCAGCAGCCTCACCGACAGGGGGGGCTACACCTTC. This codes for CASSLTDRGGYTF. The whole variable domain, filled in from reference TRBV5-1 and TRBJ1-2, reads KAGVTQTPRYLIKTRGQQVTLSCSPISGHRSVSWYQQTPGQGLQFLFEYFSETQRNKGNFPGRFSGRQFSNSRSEMNVSTLELGDSALYLCASSLTDRGGYTFGSGTRLTVV.